This T cell receptor (beta chain) was recorded in a study of blood T cells in healthy people across ages. Overall study results and limits: Since the PBMCs were unsorted, naive and antigen-experienced cells could not be conclusively compared. Naive T cell percentage and TCR beta diversity correlated strongly.

This clonotype turned up a few times. The antigen is not known. It was with a sample-barcoded 5' primer and a J-beta primer mix that a second PCR of about 6 to 12 cycles was run. One entry per CDR3 protein results from TCRdb running MiXCR on the 5' RACE reads. The sample shows 1.5 million to 2 million distinct CDR3 sequences, 25% to 30% of them seen only once. This CDR3 comprises 13 residues. The trim removed 3 bases at V and 6 bases at J, leaving 1 base unmatched. The source is a woman in her 30s in good health. The chain combines TRBV12-3 or TRBV12-4 with TRBJ2-2; 7 bases are a match to TRBD2. Sequences were obtained from blood. The CDR3 protein is CASSFAGAGELFF. The CDR3 nucleotides are TGTGCCAGCAGTTTCGCGGGGGCCGGGGAGCTGTTTTTT.